Presented here are 9 T cell receptor beta chains from one specimen sequenced in a study of blood T cells in healthy people across ages. Primers used in a second PCR of about 6 to 11 cycles were a sample-barcoded 5' primer and a J-beta primer mix. TCRdb reprocessed the 5' RACE reads with MiXCR, giving one entry per CDR3 protein. The sample comprises about 1.5 million distinct CDR3 sequences, roughly 43% of which are singletons, and under 5% rests with the top ten. The material sequenced was blood. Every receptor here comes from a woman younger than 30 in good health.

The J gene is TRBJ2-7, the V gene TRBV7-2; D not certain. CDR1 is SGHTA, CDR2 FQGNSA, per germline. V was pared by 1 base and J by 5 bases, with 9 bases between. The CDR3 is 13 amino acids. CDR3 nucleotide sequence: TGTGCCAGCAGCTTAGTCAGGTGGGACGAGCAGTACTTC. Its translation: CASSLVRWDEQYF.

This chain joins TRBV29-1 and TRBJ1-6, with D perhaps TRBD1 (5 bases). This CDR3 spans 17 amino acids. Germline V gene lookup returns CDR1 SQVTM and CDR2 ANQGSEA. V gave up 7 bases and J gave up 5 bases, with 24 bases separating them. The chain's CDR3 is CSALGEPQHRDNSPLHF. Written as DNA, the CDR3 is TGCAGCGCCCTAGGGGAGCCCCAACACCGGGATAATTCACCCCTCCACTTT.

This sequence joins TRBV29-1 and TRBJ2-2; TRBD1 matches at 7 bases. This CDR3 comprises 13 residues. Trimming removed 7 bases from V and 4 bases from J; junction bases left unmatched: 6. Germline lookup yields CDR1 SQVTM and CDR2 ANQGSEA. CDR3 sequence: CSAKTGTTGELFF. CDR3 sequence (DNA): TGCAGCGCTAAGACAGGGACCACCGGGGAGCTGTTTTTT.

This clonotype appeared a few times. The CDR3 loop reads CSLGGGLGYGYTF. The CDR3 nucleotides read TGCAGCCTAGGCGGAGGGCTCGGGTATGGCTACACCTTC. The chain combines TRBV29-1 with TRBJ1-2; no definite D call. Between the trimmed V and J ends, which lost 8 bases and 5 bases, there was a span of 18 bases. The CDR3 is made up of 13 amino acids. Germline V lookup: CDR1 SQVTM, CDR2 ANQGSEA.

The rearrangement links TRBV5-1 to TRBJ2-5; D may be TRBD1 or TRBD2 (7 bases each). V shed 0 bases and J shed 5 bases, with 17 bases lying between them. This CDR3 is 16 amino acids long. Germline values: CDR1 SGHRS, CDR2 YFSETQ. The chain's CDR3 is CASSLDEQGREETQYF. The CDR3 DNA is TGCGCCAGCAGCTTGGATGAACAGGGGAGGGAGGAGACCCAGTACTTC.

The gene calls are TRBV27 and TRBJ2-1, with D perhaps matching TRBD1 (6 bases). V shed 8 bases and J shed 3 bases, with 20 bases lying between them. The CDR3 spans 16 residues. In germline, CDR1 is MNHEY, CDR2 SMNVEV (reference sequence). The CDR3 region is CASAQPGQNYYNEQFF. In DNA, the CDR3 is TGTGCCAGCGCCCAGCCGGGACAAAATTACTACAATGAGCAGTTCTTC.

This clonotype was counted a few times. The rearrangement uses TRBV6-2 or TRBV6-3 and TRBJ2-7; TRBD2 might be the D (6 bases). The germline gives CDR1 MNHEY, CDR2 SVGEGT. This CDR3 is 13 amino acids long. Trimming shortened V by 2 bases and J by 3 bases, and 8 bases separated the two germline ends. The CDR3 sequence: CASSYVGGYEQYF. CDR3 coding DNA: TGTGCCAGCAGTTACGTGGGGGGCTACGAGCAGTACTTC.

This clonotype was recorded a few times. The chain uses TRBV4-1 and TRBJ2-4; D gene ambiguous. The CDR3 extends over 16 amino acids. V gave up 1 base and J gave up 0 bases, with 10 bases separating them. Per the germline V gene, CDR1 is MGHRA and CDR2 is YSYEKL. The CDR3 reads CASSQGTFGAKNIQYF. Written as DNA, the CDR3 is TGCGCCAGCAGCCAAGGTACCTTCGGAGCCAAAAACATTCAGTACTTC.

The chain employs TRBV11-2 and TRBJ2-1; D is unclear. The CDR3 loop spans 16 amino acids. The V and J ends lost 8 bases and 0 bases respectively, with 17 bases between them. Looked up from germline, CDR1 is SGHAT and CDR2 is FQNNGV. The CDR3 DNA is TGTGCCAGCGTCCGACCGGGCCCCGGCTCCTACAATGAGCAGTTCTTC. It specifies CASVRPGPGSYNEQFF.